The clone carrying this TCR beta chain was seen only a few times. This CDR3 region has 13 residues. V lost 10 bases to trimming and J lost 0 bases, with 9 bases between them. The germline V gene has CDR1 WNHNN and CDR2 SYGVQD (reference sequence). Here immunoSEQ multiplex PCR was the method, and the copy in TCRdb shows in-frame clones only, minus some. The table records under 300,000 clones, over 80% of them present only once. These data are taken from a study of blood T cell repertoires in COVID-19. At the level of the study: Sources were T cells, B-cell-depleted T cells, or PBMCs; the material itself was cDNA or gDNA.

The sample comprised PBMCs or T cells enriched from blood (not recorded which). This TCR derives from a woman younger than 30 who had recovered from COVID-19. The chain carries TRBV10-1 and TRBJ2-2; tentatively, D is TRBD1 (5 bases). CDR3 in DNA: TGCGCCACCAGGGCCCCGAACACCGGGGAGCTGTTTTTT. It specifies CATRAPNTGELFF.